These 28 T cell receptor beta chains share one sample of origin, sequenced in a study of blood T cell repertoires in COVID-19. TCRdb's table, derived via immunoSEQ multiplex PCR, lists solely in-frame clones and lacks some. The data contain fewer than 20,000 clones, more than 75% of them seen just once; the ten biggest clones take up more than 9.5%. The specimen was peripheral blood. These receptor sequences come from a human donor in a cohort sampled during active COVID-19.

V gene TRBV28 combines with J gene TRBJ2-7, with D maybe TRBD1 (6 bases). Germline CDR1 reads MDHEN; CDR2 reads SYDVKM. V was pared by 6 bases and J by 0 bases, with 15 bases between. The CDR3 sequence is 15 residues long. CDR3 protein: CASSPGGGLSYEQYF. Here the CDR3 DNA reads TGTGCCAGCAGCCCAGGTGGGGGCCTCTCCTACGAGCAGTACTTC.

The chain is built from TRBV3-1 (or the pseudogene TRBV3-2) and TRBJ2-1; weak D call: TRBD2 (6 bases). The ends were cut back, 1 base at V and 7 bases at J, with 11 bases in the middle. The CDR3 consists of 14 residues. Germline V lookup: CDR1 LGHDT, CDR2 YNNKEL (reference sequence). CDR3: CASSQGAGRNEQFF. CDR3 DNA: TGTGCCAGCAGCCAAGGTGCGGGGCGGAATGAGCAGTTCTTC.

V gene TRBV28 combines with J gene TRBJ1-6; D unclear. The CDR3 spans 17 residues. The germline V gene has CDR1 MDHEN and CDR2 SYDVKM. The V end lost 8 bases, the J end lost 10 bases, and 27 bases lay between the germline ends. DNA of the CDR3: TGTGCCAGCCGACCCTCCTGGGGAGTGTTCCCCAACTCACCCCTCCACTTT. It specifies CASRPSWGVFPNSPLHF.

The DNA of the CDR3 is TGTGCCAGCAGCTTACGACGCTGGGCGTCTGGGGCCAACGTCCTGACTTTC. This encodes CASSLRRWASGANVLTF. V is TRBV7-8 and J is TRBJ2-6; D is ambiguous. The germline CDR1 and CDR2 sequences are SGHVS and FQNEAQ. Trimming cost V 2 bases and J 1 base, with 12 bases left between them. CDR3 length: 17 residues.

The genes are TRBV6-5 and TRBJ1-1; unclear D gene. The CDR3 totals 13 residues. Germline V gene sequence: CDR1 MNHEY, CDR2 SVGAGI. V lost 7 bases and J 1 base, leaving 10 bases between the germline ends. The CDR3: CASKTPENTEAFF. The CDR3 coding sequence is TGTGCCAGCAAAACCCCAGAGAACACTGAAGCTTTCTTT.

The chain has TRBV7-2 and TRBJ1-2, with D possibly TRBD1 on 6 matching bases. Trimming left V 5 bases short and J 4 bases short, with 11 bases between. The germline CDR1 and CDR2 sequences are SGHTA and FQGNSA. The CDR3 is 13 residues long. This CDR3 is CASSLDRLYGYTF. DNA of the CDR3: TGTGCCAGCAGCCTTGACAGGCTCTATGGCTACACCTTC.

The CDR3 region is CASSLSLGQTSGNTIYF. The CDR3 DNA follows: TGTGCCAGCTCACTCTCCTTGGGGCAAACCTCTGGAAACACCATATATTTT. This chain joins TRBV18 and TRBJ1-3, with D possibly TRBD1 on 5 matching bases. The CDR3 has 17 amino acids. Germline CDR1 KGHSH, CDR2 LQKENI. The V end lost 4 bases, the J end lost 0 bases, and 16 bases lay between the germline ends.

This clone turned up a few times. This chain connects TRBV28 to TRBJ2-3; TRBD1 matches at 7 bases. CDR3 size: 17 residues. The V and J ends lost 5 bases and 2 bases, in that order; junction bases with no gene match: 13. CDR1 is MDHEN and CDR2 is SYDVKM in the germline V gene. CDR3 nucleotide sequence: TGTGCCAGCAGTCCAACAGGGGAAGGGGTTTTCACAGATACGCAGTATTTT. This translates into CASSPTGEGVFTDTQYF.

The chain joins TRBV11-2 to TRBJ2-3, with 9 bases matching TRBD2. Trimming took 10 bases from V and 2 from J; bases not matched to a gene: 7. The CDR3 has 14 residues. Per germline, CDR1 SGHAT and CDR2 FQNNGV. CDR3: CATHSGSFTDTQYF. The CDR3 DNA reads TGTGCCACCCATAGCGGGAGCTTCACAGATACGCAGTATTTT.

This chain links TRBV27 with TRBJ2-7; TRBD1 agrees at 7 bases. Germline trimming cut 0 bases from V and 2 bases from J; bases unmatched to any gene: 7. This CDR3 has 16 residues. Germline V gene sequence: CDR1 MNHEY, CDR2 SMNVEV (reference sequence). The CDR3 DNA sequence: TGTGCCAGCAGTTTATCTTCTCCCGGGACAGCCTACGAGCAGTACTTC. Protein product: CASSLSSPGTAYEQYF.

This chain uses TRBV29-1 with TRBJ1-4; 7 bases match TRBD1. Germline lookup yields CDR1 SQVTM and CDR2 ANQGSEA. Trimming removed 6 bases from V and 2 bases from J; junction bases left unmatched: 3. The CDR3 spans 13 residues. The CDR3 coding sequence is TGCAGCGTAAAGACAGGGACTAATGAAAAACTGTTTTTT. It codes for CSVKTGTNEKLFF. The full variable domain, in which reference TRBV29-1 and TRBJ1-4 provide the parts outside the CDR3, is SAVISQKPSRDICQRGTSLTIQCQVDSQVTMMFWYRQQPGQSLTLIATANQGSEATYESGFVIDKFPISRPNLTFSTLTVSNMSPEDSSIYLCSVKTGTNEKLFFGSGTQLSVL.

This clone turned up a few times. This chain joins TRBV7-3 and TRBJ2-7; 8 nucleotides align to TRBD2. The germline gives CDR1 SGHTA, CDR2 FQGTGA. Trimming cost V 5 bases and J 4 bases; bases outside gene matches: 13. The CDR3 runs to 16 residues. CDR3 sequence: CASSPTGRSGSYEQYF. Written as DNA, the CDR3 is TGTGCCAGCAGCCCAACGGGGAGAAGCGGGAGTTACGAGCAGTACTTC.

The CDR3 nucleotides are TGTGCCAGCAGGCAACTAGCGGGAGTCTCCGAGCAGTACTTC. The encoded protein is CASRQLAGVSEQYF. V gene TRBV28 combines with J gene TRBJ2-7; TRBD2 agrees at 11 bases. V gave up 6 bases and J gave up 6 bases; unmatched junction bases: 7. This CDR3 is built from 14 residues. The germline V gene has CDR1 MDHEN and CDR2 SYDVKM. Based on the CDR3 plus reference TRBV28 and TRBJ2-7, the full variable domain is DVKVTQSSRYLVKRTGEKVFLECVQDMDHENMFWYRQDPGLGLRLIYFSYDVKMKEKGDIPEGYSVSREKKERFSLILESASTNQTSMYLCASRQLAGVSEQYFGPGTRLTVT.

The table lists this clone with a count of one. The rearrangement joins TRBV12-5 to TRBJ2-1, with D perhaps TRBD1 (6 bases). The CDR3 is 13 residues long. V lost 4 bases and J 6 bases, leaving 10 bases between the germline ends. Germline CDR1 and CDR2: LGHNT and FRNRAP. DNA of the CDR3: TGTGCTAGTGGTTCCAGGGGCCTCAATGAGCAGTTCTTC. Protein product: CASGSRGLNEQFF.

The genes are TRBV11-2 and TRBJ2-7; TRBD1 agrees at 7 bases. V lost 5 bases to trimming and J lost 0 bases; unmatched junction nucleotides: 4. The CDR3 totals 14 residues. Germline CDR1 and CDR2: SGHAT and FQNNGV. The CDR3 reads CASSHGTASYEQYF. The CDR3 nucleotides are TGTGCCAGCAGCCACGGGACAGCCTCCTACGAGCAGTACTTC.

This clone occurred once. This chain links TRBV7-2 with TRBJ2-2; D is unresolved. The ends were cut back, 4 bases at V and 6 bases at J, with 9 bases in the middle. From germline, CDR1 is SGHTA and CDR2 FQGNSA. This CDR3 has 13 residues. The CDR3 region has the DNA TGTGCCAGCAGCTCCGTCAGATCCGGGGAGCTGTTTTTT. Translating gives CASSSVRSGELFF.

The chain links TRBV6-4 to TRBJ2-2, with a weak D call TRBD1 (6 bases). CDR1 and CDR2 (germline): MRHNA, SNTAGT. The CDR3 consists of 15 residues. V was trimmed by 3 bases and J by 0 bases, leaving 8 bases between them. CDR3 sequence reads: CASSENRANTGELFF. The CDR3 bases are TGTGCCAGCAGTGAGAACAGGGCGAACACCGGGGAGCTGTTTTTT.

The gene calls are TRBV7-2 and TRBJ2-7; 9 nucleotides agree with TRBD1. The CDR3 extends over 14 amino acids. V dropped 3 bases and J dropped 7; count of bases not matched to a gene: 7. The germline V gene encodes CDR1 SGHTA and CDR2 FQGNSA. This CDR3 is CASSFWTGAREQYF. The DNA of the CDR3 is TGTGCCAGCAGCTTCTGGACAGGGGCAAGAGAGCAGTACTTC.

The V call is TRBV7-2, the J call TRBJ2-4, with TRBD1 matching over 7 bases. The trim removed 4 bases at V and 0 bases at J, leaving 3 bases unmatched. The CDR3 length is 15 residues. Germline V gene data show CDR1 as SGHTA and CDR2 as FQGNSA. The CDR3: CASSSGQIAKNIQYF. The CDR3 DNA reads as TGTGCCAGCAGCTCGGGACAGATAGCCAAAAACATTCAGTACTTC.

V gene TRBV6-6 combines with J gene TRBJ1-2, with D possibly matching TRBD1 (5 bases). CDR3 length: 12 residues. V dropped 10 bases and J dropped 3 bases, with 12 bases sitting between them. Looked up from germline, CDR1 is MNHNY and CDR2 is SVGAGI (reference sequence). In nucleotides, the CDR3 is TGTGCCACCTCGGCGGGGGACTATGGCTACACCTTC. It codes for CATSAGDYGYTF.

V gene TRBV7-2 combines with J gene TRBJ2-7; tentatively, D is TRBD2 (5 bases). Germline assignment: CDR1 SGHTA and CDR2 FQGNSA. The CDR3 has 14 residues. V lost 5 bases to trimming and J lost 3 bases, with 14 bases between them. The CDR3 protein is CASSTNPGDYEQYF. In nucleotides, the CDR3 is TGTGCCAGCAGCACTAACCCCGGGGACTACGAGCAGTACTTC. Full variable domain (missing parts from reference TRBV7-2 and TRBJ2-7): GAGVSQSPSNKVTEKGKDVELRCDPISGHTALYWYRQSLGQGLEFLIYFQGNSAPDKSGLPSDRFSAERTGGSVSTLTIQRTQQEDSAVYLCASSTNPGDYEQYFGPGTRLTVT.

This chain joins TRBV9 and TRBJ2-7; D is possibly TRBD1 (6 bases). Germline CDR1 SGDLS, CDR2 YYNGEE. With 4 bases removed from V and 0 bases from J, the gap between germline ends came to 14 bases. This CDR3 is 15 amino acids long. The CDR3 reads CASSPRQARSYEQYF. The DNA of the CDR3 is TGTGCCAGCAGCCCACGACAGGCACGCTCCTACGAGCAGTACTTC.

The chain links TRBV5-5 to TRBJ1-1; D not certain. Germline values: CDR1 SGHKS, CDR2 YYEKEE (reference sequence). Trimming shortened V by 2 bases and J by 2 bases, and 10 bases separated the two germline ends. The CDR3 runs 14 residues. The CDR3 coding sequence is TGTGCCAGCAGCTTTACAGATGGAAACACTGAAGCTTTCTTT. It translates to CASSFTDGNTEAFF.

The chain employs TRBV28 and TRBJ2-1, with D possibly TRBD1 on 5 matching bases. The germline V gene encodes CDR1 MDHEN and CDR2 SYDVKM. The V gene lost 7 bases and the J gene lost 12 bases, with 19 bases spanning the gap. CDR3 length equals 13 residues. The CDR3: CASIGPQPRGQFF. CDR3 nucleotide sequence: TGTGCCAGCATAGGTCCCCAGCCAAGGGGGCAGTTCTTC.

The chain employs TRBV7-2 and TRBJ2-7; 8 bases align to TRBD2. This CDR3 spans 16 amino acids. Germline V CDR1 and CDR2: SGHTA, FQGNSA. Trimming at V came to 1 base and at J to 8 bases, leaving 13 bases not matched to a gene. CDR3 loop: CASSLGGPGGSPKQYF. The DNA of the CDR3 is TGTGCCAGCAGCTTAGGTGGGCCGGGAGGGTCCCCGAAGCAGTACTTC.

This clone was seen a handful of times. The chain is built from TRBV7-2 and TRBJ2-6; D unresolved. V was pared by 1 base and J by 4 bases, with 14 bases between. Germline lookup yields CDR1 SGHTA and CDR2 FQGNSA. The CDR3 spans 17 residues. CDR3 DNA: TGTGCCAGCAGCTTAGATCCCCTCCCCCTAGGGGCCAACGTCCTGACTTTC. Protein sequence: CASSLDPLPLGANVLTF.

The genes are TRBV18 and TRBJ1-5, with a weak D call TRBD1 (6 bases). Germline V gives CDR1 KGHSH, CDR2 LQKENI. V was cut by 1 base and J by 6 bases, with 13 bases left in between. The length of the CDR3 is 15 residues. The CDR3 nucleotides are TGTGCCAGCTCACCACGGACAGATCGGGGTCAGCCCCAGCATTTT. Its protein is CASSPRTDRGQPQHF. Full variable domain (rest looked up from reference TRBV18 and TRBJ1-5): NAGVMQNPRHLVRRRGQEARLRCSPMKGHSHVYWYRQLPEEGLKFMVYLQKENIIDESGMPKERFSAEFPKEGPSILRIQQVVRGDSAAYFCASSPRTDRGQPQHFGDGTRLSIL.

The rearrangement links TRBV28 to TRBJ2-1, with a possible D match to TRBD2 (6 bases). Trimming took 5 bases from V and 7 from J, leaving 18 bases between them. Germline-derived CDR1 and CDR2 are MDHEN and SYDVKM. The CDR3 covers 15 residues. The CDR3 DNA reads as TGTGCCAGCAGTCTCCCGATAGCGGACGCTAATGAGCAGTTCTTC. Encoded protein: CASSLPIADANEQFF.